These 30 T cell receptor beta chains share one sample of origin, sequenced in a study of blood T cell repertoires in COVID-19. Generated by immunoSEQ multiplex PCR, the TCRdb table keeps only in-frame clones and is missing some. This table holds roughly 70,000 clones, 79% found once. Sequencing was performed on peripheral blood. Source of these receptors: a woman between 55 and 75 years old with acute or convalescent COVID-19.

V and J are TRBV6-5 and TRBJ1-1; D gene uncertain. Germline loops: CDR1 MNHEY, CDR2 SVGAGI. This CDR3 region has 14 residues. Trimming removed 5 bases from V and 0 bases from J, with 10 bases in between. The CDR3 loop is CASSPSGLNTEAFF. CDR3 in DNA: TGTGCCAGCAGTCCCTCCGGTTTGAACACTGAAGCTTTCTTT.

This chain uses TRBV5-6 with TRBJ1-2, with D possibly being TRBD1 (5 bases). V was pared by 4 bases and J by 3 bases, with 7 bases between. The CDR3 is 12 amino acids. Germline lookup yields CDR1 SGHDT and CDR2 YYEEEE. CDR3 DNA sequence: TGTGCCAGCAGCCTCAGGGACTATGGCTACACCTTC. Its translation: CASSLRDYGYTF.

CDR3 loop: CASSLGLMEDTGELFF. CDR3 nucleotides: TGTGCCAGCAGCTTGGGTTTGATGGAGGACACCGGGGAGCTGTTTTTT. The chain combines TRBV11-3 with TRBJ2-2; tentative D call: TRBD2 (5 bases). The V and J ends lost 3 bases and 3 bases respectively, with 14 bases between them. The CDR3 totals 16 residues. Germline loops: CDR1 SGHNT, CDR2 YENEEA.

The chain employs TRBV9 and TRBJ2-3; 9 nucleotides agree with TRBD2. The CDR3 spans 15 residues. From germline, CDR1 is SGDLS and CDR2 YYNGEE. J lost 2 bases, V lost 3 bases, and 4 bases had no gene match. CDR3 in DNA: TGTGCCAGCAGCGGTGCGGGGGGGTACACAGATACGCAGTATTTT. Protein sequence: CASSGAGGYTDTQYF.

DNA for the CDR3: TGTGCCAGCAGTTACACGGGGGGAAGGACTGAAGCTTTCTTT. Amino acids: CASSYTGGRTEAFF. This chain uses TRBV6-6 with TRBJ1-1; D possibly corresponds to TRBD1 (5 bases). The CDR3 is made up of 14 amino acids. Deletions cut 2 bases from V and 5 bases from J, with 12 bases between. The germline V gene has CDR1 MNHNY and CDR2 SVGAGI (reference sequence).

V and J are TRBV7-3 and TRBJ2-7; perhaps TRBD2 as D (6 bases). The CDR3 consists of 13 residues. V was clipped by 5 bases and J by 6 bases, with 14 bases between them. The germline gives CDR1 SGHTA, CDR2 FQGTGA. The CDR3 nucleotides are TGTGCCAGCAGCGAACAGACGGGACTCGAGCAGTACTTC. Translation: CASSEQTGLEQYF.

The V call is TRBV19, the J call TRBJ1-1; 9 bases are shared with TRBD1. Trimming removed 7 bases from V and 2 bases from J; junction bases left unmatched: 14. The germline CDR1 and CDR2 sequences are LNHDA and SQIVND (reference sequence). The CDR3 has 17 residues. CDR3 region: CASKGSFGTGGNTEAFF. The CDR3 DNA is TGTGCCAGTAAGGGGTCCTTCGGAACAGGGGGCAACACTGAAGCTTTCTTT.

A single count supports this clone. The rearrangement joins TRBV9 to TRBJ1-5; D gene ambiguous. Trimming cost V 0 bases and J 0 bases, with 7 bases left between them. This CDR3 region has 15 residues. CDR1 is SGDLS and CDR2 is YYNGEE in the germline V gene. The CDR3 DNA is TGTGCCAGCAGCGTAGGAGGGTATAGCAATCAGCCCCAGCATTTT. Translated, it gives CASSVGGYSNQPQHF.

The CDR3 DNA sequence: TGTGCCAGCAGTTCTCCCAGGGGGCAGGGGGAGACCCAGTACTTC. The encoded protein is CASSSPRGQGETQYF. V is TRBV6-2 or TRBV6-3 and J is TRBJ2-5, with 8 bases that match TRBD1. The CDR3 contains 15 residues. V lost 4 bases to trimming and J lost 5 bases; unmatched junction nucleotides: 9. Looked up from germline, CDR1 is MNHEY and CDR2 is SVGEGT.

The chain joins TRBV6-5 to TRBJ1-2; maybe TRBD1 (6 bases). The CDR3 has 13 amino acids. V was shortened by 2 bases and J by 2 bases, with 6 bases between the two germline ends. The V gene's germline CDR1 is MNHEY and CDR2 SVGAGI. CDR3 nucleotides: TGTGCCAGCAGTTACACAGGGAACTATGGCTACACCTTC. Protein: CASSYTGNYGYTF.

The rearrangement joins TRBV20-1 to TRBJ1-5, with D possibly being TRBD1 (5 bases). Germline V gene lookup returns CDR1 DFQATT and CDR2 SNEGSKA (reference sequence). The CDR3 runs to 14 residues. V was shortened by 3 bases and J by 7 bases, with 16 bases between the two germline ends. The CDR3 DNA is TGCAGTGCTAGTGGCGGCAGGGTGGGGCAGCCCCAGCATTTT. Translation gives CSASGGRVGQPQHF.

The chain couples TRBV9 to TRBJ2-2; 7 positions agree with TRBD2. The length of the CDR3 is 15 residues. After removal of 2 bases from V and 8 bases from J, the junction contained 9 bases not matched to a gene. Germline-derived CDR1 and CDR2 are SGDLS and YYNGEE. CDR3 in amino acids: CASSVQPSGVGELFF. DNA of the CDR3: TGTGCCAGCAGCGTCCAACCCAGCGGGGTTGGGGAGCTGTTTTTT.

The chain has TRBV6-5 and TRBJ2-7; 8 nucleotides line up with TRBD1. The CDR3 is 13 amino acids. With V trimmed by 6 bases and J by 1 base, 2 bases remained unmatched. CDR1 and CDR2 (germline): MNHEY, SVGAGI. The CDR3 DNA sequence: TGTGCCAGCAGCGGACAGGGTTCCTACGAGCAGTACTTC. It specifies CASSGQGSYEQYF.

The chain carries TRBV7-9 and TRBJ2-5, with D tentatively TRBD2 (5 bases). Deletions cut 5 bases from V and 9 bases from J, with 22 bases between. CDR3 length: 15 residues. Per the germline V gene, CDR1 is SEHNR and CDR2 is FQNEAQ (reference sequence). CDR3 residues: CASSPSPVGIVSQYF. The CDR3 DNA is TGTGCCAGCAGCCCCTCGCCGGTCGGGATTGTGTCCCAGTACTTC.

The table lists this clone with a few counts. The chain has TRBV3-1 (or the pseudogene TRBV3-2) and TRBJ1-2; D unresolved. Germline V gene lookup returns CDR1 LGHDT and CDR2 YNNKEL (reference sequence). The CDR3 extends over 12 amino acids. The V and J ends lost 5 bases and 4 bases respectively, with 8 bases between them. The CDR3 loop reads CASSAGAYGYTF. The CDR3 nucleotides are TGTGCCAGCAGCGCGGGTGCCTATGGCTACACCTTC.

The CDR3 DNA reads as TGTGCCAGCACCTCCCCACGGAACATTCAGTACTTC. Translating it yields CASTSPRNIQYF. This chain uses TRBV5-6 with TRBJ2-4; D not resolved. Germline CDR1 and CDR2: SGHDT and YYEEEE. The V and J ends lost 6 bases and 7 bases respectively, with 11 bases between them. The CDR3 spans 12 residues.

CDR3 residues: CAYEDRGAGTSGRYNEQFF. For the CDR3, the DNA is TGTGCCTACGAGGATCGGGGGGCGGGAACTAGCGGCAGATACAATGAGCAGTTCTTC. The V call is TRBV2, the J call TRBJ2-1; 8 bases line up with TRBD2. The CDR3 has 19 amino acids. V shed 11 bases and J 4 bases; nucleotides not matched to a gene: 25. Germline assignment: CDR1 SNHLY and CDR2 FYNNEI.

The chain couples TRBV12-3 or TRBV12-4 to TRBJ2-3; no definite D call. The V end lost 2 bases, the J end lost 6 bases, and 9 bases lay between the germline ends. CDR3 length equals 13 residues. The chain's CDR3 is CASSLNSRDTQYF. As DNA, the CDR3 is TGTGCCAGCAGTTTAAATTCCCGGGATACGCAGTATTTT.

The rearrangement joins TRBV5-1 to TRBJ2-2; 11 bases align to TRBD2. Per germline, CDR1 SGHRS and CDR2 YFSETQ. This CDR3 has 16 residues. J was trimmed by 4 bases and V by 0 bases; bases with no gene match: 2. The CDR3 is CASSLEGLAVTGELFF. The CDR3 coding sequence is TGCGCCAGCAGCTTGGAGGGACTAGCGGTCACCGGGGAGCTGTTTTTT.

This rearrangement joins TRBV5-1 to TRBJ1-3; 7 bases align to TRBD1. The CDR3 is 12 residues long. The germline V gene has CDR1 SGHRS and CDR2 YFSETQ. V trimming: 4 bases; J trimming: 10 bases; junction bases outside the gene matches: 5. The CDR3, as DNA: TGCGCCAGCAGCGGGGAGGACAGGACCATATATTTT. Its protein is CASSGEDRTIYF.

The CDR3 region is CATSRLRTGDYGYTF. The DNA of the CDR3 is TGTGCCACCAGCAGGCTTCGGACAGGGGACTATGGCTACACCTTC. J is TRBJ1-2 and V is TRBV15; TRBD1 agrees at 9 bases. J was trimmed by 3 bases and V by 3 bases; bases with no gene match: 5. CDR1 and CDR2 (germline): LNHNV, YYDKDF (reference sequence). The CDR3 has 15 residues. The complete variable domain, with remaining parts taken from reference TRBV15 and TRBJ1-2, reads DAMVIQNPRYQVTQFGKPVTLSCSQTLNHNVMYWYQQKSSQAPKLLFHYYDKDFNNEADTPDNFQSRRPNTSFCFLDIRSPGLGDTAMYLCATSRLRTGDYGYTFGSGTRLTVV.

This chain connects TRBV27 to TRBJ1-1; D gene unclear. The CDR3 runs 14 residues. CDR1 is MNHEY, CDR2 SMNVEV, per germline (reference sequence). Trimming took 4 bases from V and 4 from J, leaving 13 bases between them. CDR3 nucleotide sequence: TGTGCCAGCAGTTACGCCATCCGCGGCACTGAAGCTTTCTTT. Translation: CASSYAIRGTEAFF.

The chain employs TRBV28 and TRBJ1-5; D is perhaps TRBD1 (6 bases). The length of the CDR3 is 14 residues. Germline V lookup: CDR1 MDHEN, CDR2 SYDVKM. V was trimmed by 5 bases and J by 6 bases, leaving 14 bases between them. In DNA form, the CDR3 reads TGTGCCAGCAGTCCGGGGGGCTACGGTCAGCCCCAGCATTTT. Translated, it gives CASSPGGYGQPQHF.

This clone was seen a single time. The chain links TRBV10-3 to TRBJ1-3, with 8 positions matching TRBD1. This CDR3 region has 16 residues. Looked up from germline, CDR1 is ENHRY and CDR2 is SYGVKD. The trim removed 4 bases at V and 0 bases at J, leaving 5 bases unmatched. CDR3 coding DNA: TGTGCCATCAGTGTCGGACAGGGCCTCTCTGGAAACACCATATATTTT. Protein sequence: CAISVGQGLSGNTIYF.

This clone was picked up a small number of times. The chain uses TRBV2 and TRBJ1-1, with a weak D call TRBD1 (5 bases). V lost 7 bases, J lost 2 bases, and 11 bases lay in between. This CDR3 has 13 amino acids. The germline V gene has CDR1 SNHLY and CDR2 FYNNEI. CDR3 sequence (DNA): TGTGCCAGCAAAAGGGACTTAAACACTGAAGCTTTCTTT. It codes for CASKRDLNTEAFF.

The chain joins TRBV7-6 to TRBJ1-6; 11 nucleotides line up with TRBD1. The CDR3 totals 16 residues. The J segment lost 9 bases and the V segment lost 3 bases, leaving 7 bases of the junction unmatched. Per germline, CDR1 SGHVS and CDR2 FNYEAQ. The CDR3 DNA is TGTGCCAGCAGCTTTCGTGGACAGGGGGCTGGTTCACCCCTCCACTTT. Its protein product is CASSFRGQGAGSPLHF.

This chain links TRBV6-2 or TRBV6-3 with TRBJ2-5; 7 bases map to TRBD2. V dropped 5 bases and J dropped 1; count of bases not matched to a gene: 7. Germline assignment: CDR1 MNHEY and CDR2 SVGEGT. This CDR3 has 15 amino acids. CDR3 residues: CASSPTGLSQETQYF. The DNA of the CDR3 is TGTGCCAGCAGTCCAACGGGACTAAGCCAAGAGACCCAGTACTTC.

This clone has only one observation. The V and J genes are TRBV6-5 and TRBJ1-6; D remains ambiguous. This CDR3 has 13 amino acids. V was pared by 5 bases and J by 11 bases, with 13 bases between. Germline V lookup: CDR1 MNHEY, CDR2 SVGAGI. The CDR3, as DNA: TGTGCCAGCAGTCTCGGCGGGATTCCACCCCTCCACTTT. It translates to CASSLGGIPPLHF.

This chain links TRBV6-5 with TRBJ1-5; D might be TRBD1 (6 bases). Germline values: CDR1 MNHEY, CDR2 SVGAGI. Trimming took 7 bases from V and 2 from J, leaving 15 bases between them. The CDR3 is 15 amino acids. The CDR3 loop reads CASNWGRLGNQPQHF. In nucleotides, the CDR3 is TGTGCCAGCAATTGGGGGCGCCTGGGCAATCAGCCCCAGCATTTT.

The V gene is TRBV2, the J gene TRBJ1-5, with a weak D call TRBD1 (6 bases). This CDR3 has 15 residues. Germline V gene sequence: CDR1 SNHLY, CDR2 FYNNEI. The V end lost 8 bases, the J end lost 5 bases, and 19 bases lay between the germline ends. The CDR3 nucleotides read TGTGCCAGCTCCGGCTCCGGTTACAGGGATCAGCCCCAGCATTTT. Translating it yields CASSGSGYRDQPQHF.